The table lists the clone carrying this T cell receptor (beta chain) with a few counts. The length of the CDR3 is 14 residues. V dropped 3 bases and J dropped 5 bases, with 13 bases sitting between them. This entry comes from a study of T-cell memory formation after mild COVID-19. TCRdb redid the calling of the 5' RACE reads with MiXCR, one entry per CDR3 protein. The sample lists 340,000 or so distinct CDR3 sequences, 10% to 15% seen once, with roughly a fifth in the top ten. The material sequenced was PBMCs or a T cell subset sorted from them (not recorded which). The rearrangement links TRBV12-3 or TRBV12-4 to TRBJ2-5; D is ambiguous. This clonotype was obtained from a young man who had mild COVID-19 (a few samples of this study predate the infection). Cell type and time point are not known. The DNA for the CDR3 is TGTGCCAGCAGTTTTTGGGCCGCCGGGGAGACCCAGTACTTC. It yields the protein CASSFWAAGETQYF.